What follows is one T cell receptor (beta chain) and its context. Its cognate antigen is unknown. Profiled with immunoSEQ multiplex PCR; TCRdb holds only in-frame clones, not every one. The table includes roughly 130,000 clones, roughly 78% detected once. The data were taken from a study of a mutant IDH1 vaccine in newly diagnosed glioma. For the study at large: Treated patients, averaging about 40 years, were about 62% male and around 40% female. Former treatment meant radiotherapy, temozolomide, or both; the majority had gotten both.

The time point here: week 11, during vaccination. Each dose delivered 300 ug of mutant IDH1 20-mer peptide subcutaneously with imiquimod. This CDR3 comprises 17 residues. J gave up 1 base and V 3 bases, and 9 bases lay outside the gene matches. From germline, CDR1 is SEHNR and CDR2 FQNEAQ (reference sequence). The chain is built from TRBV7-9 and TRBJ2-5; 9 nucleotides agree with TRBD2. The receptor was derived from a middle-aged man with glioma. The sample in question was PBMCs, obtained from a glioma patient whose treatment included an IDH1 peptide vaccine. This chain's CDR3 is CASSLEGSTSGQETQYF. The CDR3 nucleotides read TGTGCCAGCAGCTTGGAGGGTTCGACTAGCGGCCAAGAGACCCAGTACTTC.